The sequence of this T cell receptor (beta chain) was determined in a study of OX40 agonist ivuxolimab in advanced cancers. CDR3 size: 14 residues. Looked up from germline, CDR1 is SNHLY and CDR2 is FYNNEI. V trimming: 7 bases; J trimming: 5 bases; junction bases outside the gene matches: 4. The method was immunoSEQ multiplex PCR; TCRdb's version includes in-frame clones alone and lacks a portion of them. The sample records more than 65,000 clones, around 80% being singletons. This sequence joins TRBV2 and TRBJ2-1; 11 bases align to TRBD2. Here the sequenced sample was CD4+ or CD8+ T cells sorted from blood, taken in a trial of the OX40 agonist ivuxolimab. The TCR comes from an adult with an advanced solid tumor such as melanoma, head and neck, liver or kidney cancer. The DNA for the CDR3 is TGTGCCAGCAATCCGGGACTAGCGGACAATGAGCAGTTCTTC. It translates to CASNPGLADNEQFF.